The clone carrying this T cell receptor beta chain was counted only a few times. This sample is part of a study of technical replicates of blood from a handful of donors. V lost 4 bases, J lost 1 base, and 3 bases stayed unmatched. This CDR3 spans 13 amino acids. The V gene's germline CDR1 is GTSNPN and CDR2 SVGIG (reference sequence). Data came from immunoSEQ multiplex PCR; TCRdb stores just in-frame clones and leaves some out. Of about 70,000 clones in the sample, less than 99% were seen once. The V gene is TRBV30, the J gene TRBJ1-1; 7 bases agree with TRBD1. This sequence originates from a human donor in good health. The sequenced sample consisted of T cells isolated from PBMCs. CDR3 in DNA: TGTGCCTGGAATCGACAGGGGAACACTGAAGCTTTCTTT. It encodes CAWNRQGNTEAFF.